The clone carrying this TCR beta chain was recorded many times. V lost 7 bases to trimming and J lost 5 bases, with 14 bases between them. Germline CDR1 is SQVTM and CDR2 is ANQGSEA. The CDR3 is made up of 12 amino acids. This sample stems from a study of identical twins. A universal primer site came from template switching; cDNA carried unique molecular identifiers. TCRdb recomputed calls from the 5' RACE reads with MiXCR, one row per CDR3 protein. Of some 330,000 distinct CDR3 sequences in the sample, approximately 10% are singletons; the top ten hold about 9.1%. This receptor was taken from a woman aged 45-59 years in good health. Sequencing was performed on naive T cells sorted from blood. The V gene is TRBV29-1, the J gene TRBJ2-5; D is possibly TRBD2 (6 bases). CDR3 sequence reads: CSAELASETQYF. CDR3 bases: TGCAGCGCTGAGCTAGCGTCGGAGACCCAGTACTTC.